The 28 T cell receptor beta chains reported below all come from one sample, sequenced in a study of molecular identifiers for immune sequencing clone quantification. TCRdb analysed the PCR reads with MiXCR anew, one entry per CDR3 protein. The table has a few hundred thousand distinct CDR3 sequences, over 20% seen once. The sequencing input was naive CD8+ T cells from blood, with Jurkat cell RNA spiked in. Noted subset: FACS-sorted CD8+CD4-CCR7+CD45RA+ naive T cells. These receptors were obtained from a human donor in good health. Some libraries in this study had Jurkat cell RNA spiked in.

This clonotype was counted at least ten times. The J gene is TRBJ1-3, the V gene TRBV20-1, with 7 bases that match TRBD1. V gave up 2 bases and J gave up 2 bases; unmatched junction bases: 3. CDR1 and CDR2 (germline): DFQATT, SNEGSKA (reference sequence). This CDR3 has 14 residues. The CDR3 DNA is TGCAGTGCTAGAACAGGGGAGGCTGGAAACACCATATATTTT. This gives the protein CSARTGEAGNTIYF.

The table lists this clonotype with many counts. The CDR3 region is CASSTVRGPYEQYF. CDR3 bases: TGTGCCAGCAGCACCGTCAGGGGGCCCTACGAGCAGTACTTC. The V call is TRBV7-9, the J call TRBJ2-7; 8 nucleotides align to TRBD1. Germline assignment: CDR1 SEHNR and CDR2 FQNEAQ (reference sequence). CDR3 length: 14 amino acids. V lost 5 bases, J lost 2 bases, and 5 bases stayed unmatched.

This clonotype was recorded at least ten times. The chain is built from TRBV6-5 and TRBJ1-1, with D perhaps matching TRBD1 (6 bases). This CDR3 spans 14 amino acids. The germline V gene has CDR1 MNHEY and CDR2 SVGAGI. The germline V and J ends were trimmed by 0 bases and 4 bases, with 9 bases remaining between them. CDR3 amino acids: CASSYSQGITEAFF. In DNA, the CDR3 is TGTGCCAGCAGTTACTCCCAGGGGATCACTGAAGCTTTCTTT.

The chain has TRBV6-6 and TRBJ2-7; no definite D call. The germline V gene has CDR1 MNHNY and CDR2 SVGAGI (reference sequence). This CDR3 has 15 residues. V lost 7 bases and J lost 1, with 17 bases in between. The CDR3 nucleotides read TGTGCCAGCAACTCCCCTGGACGGAAATCCTACGAGCAGTACTTC. The encoded protein is CASNSPGRKSYEQYF.

In its sample, this clonotype was seen a few times. The J gene is TRBJ2-3, the V gene TRBV20-1; D is unclear. The V end was cut by 3 bases, the J end by 2 bases, with 12 bases between. Germline CDR1 DFQATT, CDR2 SNEGSKA (reference sequence). This CDR3 is 14 amino acids long. CDR3 loop: CSASIQTNTDTQYF. The CDR3 coding sequence is TGCAGTGCTAGTATACAGACCAACACAGATACGCAGTATTTT.

The gene calls are TRBV20-1 and TRBJ2-3, with 9 bases aligning to TRBD2. CDR1 DFQATT and CDR2 SNEGSKA come from the germline V gene (reference sequence). J was trimmed by 4 bases and V by 3 bases; bases with no gene match: 23. This CDR3 contains 20 residues. The CDR3 DNA reads as TGCAGTGCTAGTACGTTCGGATTATCGGCGGGAGGGCCCGCCCCAGATACGCAGTATTTT. Its translation: CSASTFGLSAGGPAPDTQYF.

At least ten counts were recorded for this clonotype. At one of its ends the junction is not consistent with the germline gene, which may arise from a read error. J is TRBJ2-3 and V is TRBV20-1; D is ambiguous. Germline CDR1 reads DFQATT; CDR2 reads SNEGSKA (reference sequence). The length of the CDR3 is 12 residues. DNA for the CDR3: TGCAGTGCCAGAGACCCCACAGATACGCAGTATTTT. It encodes CSARDPTDTQYF.

The chain has TRBV25-1 and TRBJ2-5; TRBD2 is a possible D gene (6 bases). This CDR3 is 15 amino acids long. CDR1 and CDR2 (germline): MGHDK, SYGVNS. V was shortened by 7 bases and J by 2 bases, with 17 bases between the two germline ends. This CDR3 reads CASTPGTGVQETQYF. DNA of the CDR3: TGTGCCAGCACCCCCGGGACGGGAGTGCAAGAGACCCAGTACTTC.

With respect to this clonotype: The junction departs from germline at one end; a sequencing error may be responsible. The genes are TRBV14 and TRBJ2-1; no clear D gene. The CDR3 has 15 amino acids. Germline V gene lookup returns CDR1 SGHDN and CDR2 FVKESK. The CDR3 spells CASGQGRSSYNEQLF. The CDR3 DNA reads as TGTGCCAGCGGCCAAGGCAGGAGCTCCTACAATGAGCAGCTCTTC.

As for this clonotype: In this CDR3 the conserved last residue, phenylalanine or tryptophan, is missing, so a read error is likely. It is unclear where the CDR3 begins or ends on the DNA, so no DNA is shown, and the CDR3 is as TCRdb lists it. The V gene is TRBV20-1, the J gene TRBJ2-1; no DNA check was done on the table's D call, TRBD2. With termini counted, the CDR3 has 9 amino acids. In germline, CDR1 is DFQATT, CDR2 SNEGSKA (reference sequence). CDR3 amino acids: CRGPGLAPQ.

Comments on this clonotype: The junction shows a germline mismatch at one end, possibly a read error. The CDR3 protein is CASSLSISYDLVF. CDR3 sequence (DNA): TGTGCCAGCAGTTTATCTATCTCGTATGATCTTGTCTTC. The V gene is TRBV27, the J gene TRBJ2-5; D gene uncertain. The CDR3 covers 13 residues. Germline loops: CDR1 MNHEY, CDR2 SMNVEV (reference sequence).

The rearrangement uses TRBV10-2 and TRBJ1-4; D gene ambiguous. The CDR3 has 15 amino acids. The V gene's germline CDR1 is WSHSY and CDR2 SAAADI. Trimming stripped 3 bases from V and 5 bases from J, with 13 bases between. In DNA form, the CDR3 reads TGCGCCAGCAGTGATGTGGGCGCGGGCAATGAAAAACTGTTTTTT. Its translation: CASSDVGAGNEKLFF.

V gene TRBV19 combines with J gene TRBJ2-7; TRBD1 matches at 7 bases. The junction had 7 bases not matched to a gene; V was cut back by 5 bases and J by 0 bases. The germline gives CDR1 LNHDA, CDR2 SQIVND (reference sequence). The CDR3 is 15 amino acids. The CDR3 nucleotides are TGTGCCAGTAGTCTCGGGACAGTGCCCTCCTACGAGCAGTACTTC. Its protein product is CASSLGTVPSYEQYF.

This clonotype was observed a handful of times. The V gene is TRBV7-6, the J gene TRBJ2-5; 7 bases align to TRBD1. The CDR3 extends over 17 amino acids. Germline CDR1 reads SGHVS; CDR2 reads FNYEAQ. The V and J ends lost 8 bases and 0 bases, in that order; junction bases with no gene match: 15. CDR3 amino acids: CASSSGDSPWYQETQYF. The CDR3 DNA is TGTGCCAGCTCCTCAGGGGACAGCCCATGGTACCAAGAGACCCAGTACTTC.

Ten or more counts support this clonotype. V is TRBV20-1 and J is TRBJ2-7; no reliable D call. CDR1 is DFQATT, CDR2 SNEGSKA, per germline (reference sequence). This CDR3 comprises 14 residues. The V end lost 6 bases, the J end lost 3 bases, and 18 bases lay between the germline ends. CDR3: CSAPPDGFLYEQYF. CDR3 nucleotides: TGCAGTGCCCCCCCGGACGGCTTTCTCTACGAGCAGTACTTC.

This clonotype has a handful of counts. This sequence joins TRBV19 and TRBJ2-3; 7 nucleotides line up with TRBD2. The CDR3 has 18 residues. Germline V CDR1 and CDR2: LNHDA, SQIVND (reference sequence). With 4 bases clipped from V and 2 bases from J, the junction kept 15 bases outside the gene matches. The CDR3 DNA reads TGTGCCAGTAGTAATGATAGGGCTAGCGGAACTTTCACAGATACGCAGTATTTT. This gives the protein CASSNDRASGTFTDTQYF.

Points on this clonotype: This may be a read error: a much more frequent sequence differs by one nucleotide. The V gene is TRBV6-2 or TRBV6-3, the J gene TRBJ1-1; the D is unclear. The CDR3 is 12 amino acids. Germline loops: CDR1 MNHEY, CDR2 SVGEGT. Trimming took off 2 bases at V and 10 bases at J, with 11 bases between the two ends. The CDR3 DNA sequence: TGTGCCAGCAGTTACGCGAGGAGTGTAGCTTTCTTT. As protein: CASSYARSVAFF.

As regards this clonotype: A much larger clone lies a single base off, so this may be a read error. V gene TRBV5-5 combines with J gene TRBJ2-5; 7 bases map to TRBD2. V lost 5 bases and J lost 3; bases outside the gene matches: 16. This CDR3 has 17 amino acids. The V gene's germline CDR1 is SGHKS and CDR2 YYEKEE (reference sequence). CDR3 DNA sequence: TGTGCCAGCAGGCCACCCGGACTAGTGGGGGAGAAAGAGACCCAGTACTTC. As protein: CASRPPGLVGEKETQYF.

On this clonotype itself: One base away lies a much larger clone, so this may be a sequencing read error. The chain couples TRBV15 to TRBJ2-1; TRBD2 matches at 7 bases. After removal of 11 bases from V and 0 bases from J, the junction contained 10 bases not matched to a gene. Germline CDR1 is LNHNV and CDR2 is YYDKDF (reference sequence). The CDR3 spans 15 residues. The CDR3 sequence is CAAQSGISSYNEQFF. DNA for the CDR3: TGTGCCGCACAGAGCGGGATCAGCTCCTACAATGAGCAGTTCTTC.

This clonotype was recorded at least ten times. The chain uses TRBV30 and TRBJ1-5; D not certain. The V end lost 8 bases, the J end lost 0 bases, and 11 bases lay between the germline ends. Germline V gene sequence: CDR1 GTSNPN, CDR2 SVGIG (reference sequence). The CDR3 is made up of 13 amino acids. The CDR3 coding sequence is TGTGCCGGAGTTCCCTTTAGCAATCAGCCCCAGCATTTT. Amino acid sequence: CAGVPFSNQPQHF.

The chain combines TRBV19 with TRBJ2-3, with TRBD2 identical over 10 bases. The length of the CDR3 is 13 residues. The germline V gene has CDR1 LNHDA and CDR2 SQIVND (reference sequence). V trimming: 7 bases; J trimming: 3 bases; junction bases outside the gene matches: 1. In DNA, the CDR3 is TGTGCCAGTACGACTAGCGGGACAGATACGCAGTATTTT. It is translated as CASTTSGTDTQYF.

The gene calls are TRBV11-2 and TRBJ2-1; 9 nucleotides line up with TRBD1. V was pared by 5 bases and J by 2 bases, with 22 bases of the junction left unmatched. The germline CDR1 and CDR2 sequences are SGHAT and FQNNGV. The CDR3 has 21 residues. CDR3 bases: TGTGCCAGCAGCCCCCGTTATTCCGGGACAGGGCCTCTCAGGACCTACAATGAGCAGTTCTTC. This codes for CASSPRYSGTGPLRTYNEQFF.

In its sample, this clonotype was seen a few times. J is TRBJ2-3 and V is TRBV4-3; D perhaps matches TRBD2 (5 bases). The germline V gene encodes CDR1 LGHNA and CDR2 YSLEER. The CDR3 is 17 residues long. Trimming removed 0 bases from V and 0 bases from J, with 13 bases in between. DNA for the CDR3: TGCGCCAGCAGCCAAGACTACGGGATGACTAGCACAGATACGCAGTATTTT. Residues: CASSQDYGMTSTDTQYF.

This clonotype appeared many times. This chain joins TRBV6-2 or TRBV6-3 and TRBJ1-5, with D possibly being TRBD1 (6 bases). The CDR3 consists of 14 residues. Germline loops: CDR1 MNHEY, CDR2 SVGEGT. V lost 7 bases to trimming and J lost 3 bases, with 13 bases between them. The CDR3: CASTFGQTNQPQHF. The CDR3, as DNA: TGTGCCAGCACCTTCGGACAGACCAATCAGCCCCAGCATTTT.

About this clonotype: This sequence may be a read error, since a much larger clone differs from it by one base. V and J are TRBV6-2 or TRBV6-3 and TRBJ1-5; D is unclear. This CDR3 spans 16 amino acids. Germline CDR1 is MNHEY and CDR2 is SVGEGT. CDR3 in amino acids: CTSSYSKGRSNQPQHF. The CDR3 region has the DNA TGTACCAGCAGTTACAGTAAGGGCAGAAGCAATCAGCCCCAGCATTTT.

The sample holds a few counts of this clonotype. The chain recombines TRBV12-3 or TRBV12-4 with TRBJ1-2; TRBD1 matches 7 bases. Trimming cost V 1 base and J 4 bases; bases outside gene matches: 3. This CDR3 contains 14 residues. The CDR3: CASSLGTGSYGYTF. CDR3 DNA sequence: TGTGCCAGCAGTTTAGGGACAGGAAGCTATGGCTACACCTTC.

The sample holds a few counts of this clonotype. The chain has TRBV28 and TRBJ2-5; D is ambiguous. Germline lookup yields CDR1 MDHEN and CDR2 SYDVKM. Trimming took off 7 bases at V and 4 bases at J, with 7 bases between the two ends. This CDR3 has 11 residues. CDR3 sequence (DNA): TGTGCCAGCAAGCTGCGAGAGACCCAGTACTTC. This gives the protein CASKLRETQYF.

The sample holds a few counts of this clonotype. CDR3 amino acids: CASSLESRAGGAGYEQYF. The CDR3 DNA reads TGTGCCAGCAGCTTAGAATCACGGGCAGGGGGAGCGGGATACGAGCAGTACTTC. The chain combines TRBV7-2 with TRBJ2-7, with D tentatively TRBD1 or TRBD2 (7 bases each). V was cut by 1 base and J by 4 bases, with 23 bases left in between. Germline CDR1 reads SGHTA; CDR2 reads FQGNSA. The CDR3 contains 18 residues.